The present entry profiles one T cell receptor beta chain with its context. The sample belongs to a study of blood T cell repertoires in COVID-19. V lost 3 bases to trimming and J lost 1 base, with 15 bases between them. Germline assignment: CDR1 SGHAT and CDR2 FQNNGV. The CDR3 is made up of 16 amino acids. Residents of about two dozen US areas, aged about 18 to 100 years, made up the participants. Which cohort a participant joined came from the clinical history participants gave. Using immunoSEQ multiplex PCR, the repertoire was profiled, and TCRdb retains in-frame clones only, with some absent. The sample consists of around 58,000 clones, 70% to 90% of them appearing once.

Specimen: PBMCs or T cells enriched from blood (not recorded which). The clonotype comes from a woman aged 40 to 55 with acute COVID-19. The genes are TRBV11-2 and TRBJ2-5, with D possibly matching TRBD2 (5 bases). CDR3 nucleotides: TGTGCCAGCAGCTTCCAGGCGGGCTCTCTCCAAGAGACCCAGTACTTC. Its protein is CASSFQAGSLQETQYF. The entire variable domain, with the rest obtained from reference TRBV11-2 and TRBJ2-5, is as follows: EAGVAQSPRYKIIEKRQSVAFWCNPISGHATLYWYQQILGQGPKLLIQFQNNGVVDDSQLPKDRFSAERLKGVDSTLKIQPAKLEDSAVYLCASSFQAGSLQETQYFGPGTRLLVL.